The sequence of this T cell receptor (beta chain) was determined in a study of blood T cell repertoires in COVID-19. Overall study: Researchers got acute and convalescent COVID-19 samples from the United States, Italy and Spain. Nucleic acid was either cDNA or gDNA, and it came from T cells, B-cell-depleted T cells, or PBMCs.

The CDR3 loop spans 18 amino acids. Germline V gene lookup returns CDR1 MDHEN and CDR2 SYDVKM. With 6 bases clipped from V and 5 bases from J, the junction kept 16 bases outside the gene matches. Data came from immunoSEQ multiplex PCR; TCRdb stores just in-frame clones and leaves some out. The data hold 110,000 to 150,000 clones, with roughly 88% observed a single time. Study members were between about 18 and 95 years old and lived in 20 to 30 US regions. Membership in each cohort depended on participant-reported clinical history. Sequencing was carried out using PBMCs or T cells enriched from blood (not recorded which). This sequence was found in a man aged 45-65 years who had recovered from COVID-19. The chain links TRBV28 to TRBJ2-2; 9 bases fit TRBD2. This chain's CDR3 is CASRRGGAPAPGTGELFF. CDR3 coding DNA: TGTGCCAGCAGGCGGGGGGGGGCCCCGGCACCAGGGACCGGGGAGCTGTTTTTT.